This T cell receptor beta chain was sequenced in a study of cytomegalovirus exposure and HLA in healthy donors (dated by TCRdb to about 2017). Looking at the study overall: According to an earlier analysis of several hundred of the donors, roughly 180 million T cells yielded some 110 million unique TCR beta sequences and approximately 280 Gb of sequence data. An early release that covered more than 550 HLA-typed donors contained about 300 gigabases of sequencing data and about 84 million unique TCR sequences. Of the roughly 430 genotyped donors, about 80% fell in the genetic ancestry cluster associated with self-reported Caucasian donors. The study aimed to test whether cataloging public T cell receptors could reveal signatures of past pathogen exposure. The study profiled the T cell repertoires of hundreds of subjects by immunosequencing and related them to cytomegalovirus serostatus. Along with the roughly 610-subject first cohort, a separate validation cohort of approximately 110 different subjects was used. To predict cytomegalovirus infection status, the study brought together high-throughput TCR immunosequencing, statistical association of individual TCRs with disease status, and machine learning. In a later analysis, previously published TCR beta repertoires from 666 donors were re-analyzed and high-resolution HLA genotyping was added so that TCR occurrence patterns could be studied. In the later analysis, no new phenotypic data were used to find candidate immune exposures; instead, reliance was placed on TCR beta sequences and their occurrence across donors. An earlier analysis of approximately 580 of the donors used high-throughput TCR beta sequencing to judge whether each TCR beta V gene segment behaved as functional or pseudogenic. Donor age, sex, ethnicity and CMV serostatus were compiled alongside the repertoire data. A later genetic analysis took genome-wide SNP genotypes for about 55% of the 666 donors and used that subset as a discovery cohort. All discovery cohort repertoires had been generated on a single sequencing platform. HLA typing covered class I and class II loci at four-digit resolution. Typing coverage differed by locus: A, B, C, DRB1 and DQB1 were typed in about 629-640 donors, DQA1 in about 550, DPA1 in some 600, and DPB1 in just under 490. Roughly 5 DR-DQ haplotypes were handled as single units for association and clustering, since linkage in the cohort was strong. Among approximately 370 genotyped donors of the cohort, an average of roughly 230,000 unique TCR beta nucleotide sequences was sequenced per donor, of which approximately 19% were non-productive.

The library was generated by the immunoSEQ multiplex PCR assay. The multiplex PCR relied on a mix of 60 forward primers for TCR Vbeta segments and 13 reverse primers for TCR Jbeta segments. Amplification of the CDR3 region of rearranged TCR beta genes was performed with a multiplex PCR assay on genomic DNA. The Illumina HiSeq System was used to sequence the amplified TCR beta libraries as 87-base-pair reads. Per the original workflow: Across the 670 or so repertoires, a later analysis counted some 80 million unique TCR beta chains, roughly 11 million of which were shared by at least two donors. Raw reads were error-corrected and collapsed into unique sequences by a nearest-neighbor algorithm in which closely related sequences were merged to remove PCR and sequencing errors. Alignment of CDR3 sequences to IMGT reference sequences was used to assign V, D and J gene segments. Each retained sequence needed at least a six-nucleotide match to both a V gene segment and a J gene segment. A rearrangement was called productive if the CDR3 had no stop codons and remained in frame with V and J, and every other rearrangement was called non-productive. CDR3 was defined by IMGT convention, running from the second conserved V-encoded cysteine to the conserved J-encoded phenylalanine. The earlier analysis of 550 to 650 of the donors excluded any sequence lacking an unambiguous match to a single V gene segment. In an earlier analysis of roughly 600 of the donors, a V segment was called functional when productive rearrangements were above 56.7%, and segregating when the standard deviation between donors exceeded 5%. To diagnose cytomegalovirus status from the catalog of TCR beta chain sequences, a statistical classification framework was built. In a later analysis, TCR nucleotide sequences were compared against IMGT/GENE-DB human TR gene sequences so that V and J genes could be assigned. In a later analysis, CDR3 sequences and most-parsimonious VDJ recombination scenarios were assigned using the TCRdist pipeline. In a later analysis, each TCR beta chain was defined by its CDR3 amino acid sequence together with its V-gene family, and reads lacking a unique V-gene family were excluded. In a later analysis, fewer than 650 highly shared, low-generation-probability nucleotide sequences were removed to address suspected cross-contamination and a sequencing artifact. For each public chain, a later analysis derived a clonal expansion index from normalized ranks of inferred template counts within each repertoire. In a later analysis, generation probabilities were computed with a VDJ recombination model fitted to out-of-frame rearrangements, and the resulting probabilities were checked against IGoR. In a later analysis, hypergeometric tests were used to score TCR-TCR, TCR-HLA and TCR-CMV co-occurrence, with a repertoire-size bias correction applied to TCR pairs. False discovery rates were estimated in a later analysis by permuting HLA or CMV assignments 20 times. In a later analysis, co-occurring TCRs were grouped using DBSCAN, and TCRdist sequence similarity was added for clustering within HLA-allele-positive subsets. Co-occurrence clustering excluded repertoires with fewer than 30,000 or more than 120,000 public chains, plus five with anomalous nucleotide sharing. The clones in this table, taken by TCRdb from immuneACCESS, are in-frame only. Not every clone is retained; where verified, under half of the shortfall comes from an unresolved V gene, and the cause of the rest is unknown. The DNA was the basis for D and trimming; V, J and clone size are from that table. This sample is represented by about 37,000 clones; roughly 76% of them were singletons. The ten largest clones add up to about 9.3% of the sample.

In total, just over 650 healthy bone marrow donors made up the cohort. At the time of sampling, every cohort member was nominally healthy, though immune exposures that went unrecorded were likely present. The donor tested CMV seronegative and was one of the 352 seronegative cohort members. Every donor gave a peripheral blood sample, and the peripheral blood mononuclear cells from that sample were used for TCR beta sequencing. The Qiagen DNeasy Blood Extraction Kit was used to extract genomic DNA from the blood cell samples. Unmatched junction bases come to 0, with V trimmed by 0 bases and J by 7 bases. The CDR3 sequence holds 14 residues, the cysteine and phenylalanine included. Of all the DNA, just the CDR3 is kept, 42 bases in frame from base 1. The germline V gene yields SGHVS for CDR1 and FNYEAQ for CDR2. Summary of the overall study and its limitations: Three of the identified cytomegalovirus-associated TCR beta chains were confirmed in vitro to be specific for cytomegalovirus antigens. A total of fewer than 200 TCR beta chains were listed by the study as associated with cytomegalovirus. According to the authors, the approach could potentially be generalized to other disease states and immunological phenotypes. In an earlier analysis of roughly 500 of the donors, most TCR beta V segments appeared in productive rearrangements about 87% or about 30% of the time, broadly matching IMGT annotations. In a later genetic analysis, a missense DCLRE1C variant was associated with V-gene and J-gene trimming of TCR beta chains, and the association was replicated in an independent cohort. Assigning TCR associations to individual alleles was difficult when HLA alleles, especially DR and DQ, strongly co-occurred. According to a later analysis, most CMV-associated TCR beta chains appeared to be HLA-restricted, and the HLA associations seemed to be driven largely by CMV exposure. Because HLA typing was unavailable for some donors at each locus, only the typed subset was used in association tests. In both the original and validation cohorts, the classifier was reported to diagnose cytomegalovirus status with high specificity and sensitivity. Specific HLA alleles were associated with 16,951 TCR beta sequences at a false discovery rate of 0.05 in a later analysis. A further reported finding was that TCR beta sequences accurately predicted the HLA-A and HLA-B alleles for most subjects in the first cohort. While some public TCRs were present in many individuals, most TCR sequences turned up only very rarely across donors. In a later analysis, TCR association rates were found to vary across HLA loci, with the most associated TCRs seen for DRB1 alleles and the fewest for HLA-C alleles. Roughly uniform sequencing depth across donors was assumed in presence/absence analyses, although this assumption may not hold. Linkage disequilibrium might explain the correlated functional status among segregating V segments, but an unknown experimental factor could not be ruled out. The earlier analysis of a few hundred of the donors excluded fewer than 20 rarely observed V segments, including chromosome 9 orphons, because counts were too low. In a later analysis, HLA-associated TCR beta chains showed more clonal expansion and lower generation probabilities than non-associated chains that were equally common. Compared with the approximately 720-donor mean, donors in an Asian-associated ancestry cluster had fewer N-insertions in productive TCRs, according to a later genetic analysis. For the cohort, immune exposure information was limited to CMV serostatus. In this cohort, only TCR beta chains were sequenced, and detectable features were limited by the absence of alpha or paired-chain data. A cluster of highly shared sequence variants was judged likely to represent a technical artifact of the sequencing pipeline. The 87-base-pair reads could not distinguish some IMGT-functional V segments, including TRBV6-2 and TRBV6-3, so those segments were excluded. According to a later analysis, parvovirus B19, influenza, CMV and Epstein-Barr virus appeared linked to several top co-occurrence clusters.

In its sample, this clone was seen a few times. No cognate antigen has been identified for it. Base qualities are not provided; no much larger clone lies one nucleotide away. The sequenced sample was PBMCs. This sequence was found in a woman in her forties in good health and CMV-seronegative. The chain uses TRBV7-6 and TRBJ1-6, with 7 central nucleotides matching TRBD1. In nucleotide form, the sequence is TGTGCCAGCAGCTTAGCGGGACAGAATTCACCCCTCCACTTT. The translation is CASSLAGQNSPLHF.